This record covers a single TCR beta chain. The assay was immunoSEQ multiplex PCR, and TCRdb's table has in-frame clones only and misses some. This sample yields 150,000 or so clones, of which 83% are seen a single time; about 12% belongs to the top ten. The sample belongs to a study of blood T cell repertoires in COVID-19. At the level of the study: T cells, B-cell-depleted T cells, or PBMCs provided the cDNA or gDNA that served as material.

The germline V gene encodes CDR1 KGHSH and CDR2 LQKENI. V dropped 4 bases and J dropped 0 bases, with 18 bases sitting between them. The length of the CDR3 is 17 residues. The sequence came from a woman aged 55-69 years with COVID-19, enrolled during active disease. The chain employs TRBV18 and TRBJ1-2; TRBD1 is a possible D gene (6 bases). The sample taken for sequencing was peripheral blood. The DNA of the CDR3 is TGTGCCAGCTCACTCTACGGACAGACGTTAGCTAACTATGGCTACACCTTC. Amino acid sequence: CASSLYGQTLANYGYTF.